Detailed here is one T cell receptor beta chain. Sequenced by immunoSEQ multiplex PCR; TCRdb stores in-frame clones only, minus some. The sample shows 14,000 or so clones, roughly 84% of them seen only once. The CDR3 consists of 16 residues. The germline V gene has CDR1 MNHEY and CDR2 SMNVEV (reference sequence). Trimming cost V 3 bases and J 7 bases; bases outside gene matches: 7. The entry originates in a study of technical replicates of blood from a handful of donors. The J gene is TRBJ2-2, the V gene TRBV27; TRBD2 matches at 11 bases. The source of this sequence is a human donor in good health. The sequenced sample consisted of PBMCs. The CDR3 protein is CASSLVLAGGGGELFF. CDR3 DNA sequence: TGTGCCAGCAGTTTGGTCCTAGCGGGAGGTGGCGGGGAGCTGTTTTTT.